The entry below gives a single TCR beta chain sequence along with its context. The data derive from a study of blood T cell repertoires in COVID-19. Background on the study: Researchers got acute and convalescent COVID-19 samples from the United States, Italy and Spain. The cDNA or gDNA used as material had been derived from T cells, B-cell-depleted T cells, or PBMCs.

Followed longitudinally, the Seattle patients had been enrolled during active infection. V shed 2 bases and J 8 bases; nucleotides not matched to a gene: 9. CDR1 is MGHRA and CDR2 is YSYEKL in the germline V gene. This CDR3 region has 16 residues. Source study methods: Reference gene primers were amplified, and this amplification served to estimate nucleated cell counts. Clones were sequenced by immunoSEQ multiplex PCR, and TCRdb holds only the in-frame ones, with some missing. V, J and clone size reflect that table, while D and trimming were determined from the DNA. The data contain about 36,000 clones, roughly 70% of them singletons.

The sequence was collected from a man in his sixties or seventies with COVID-19, enrolled during active disease. V is TRBV4-1 and J is TRBJ2-1, with 10 bases lining up with TRBD2. Material: peripheral blood. The CDR3 region has the DNA TGCGCCAGCAGCCAATTAATAGCGGGAGGTTCAGATGAGCAGTTCTTC. Protein product: CASSQLIAGGSDEQFF.